Listed below are T cell receptor beta chains from one sample, sequenced in a study of regulatory T cells in long-lasting Graves disease. TCRdb ran MiXCR on the multiplex PCR reads and lists one entry per CDR3 protein. The table records about 340,000 distinct CDR3 sequences, 20% of them present only once. The source material was peripheral blood mononuclear cells (PBMCs), sampled when the disease was refractory, from a patient treated with antithyroid drugs. Receptors were obtained from a female donor with Graves disease. Both conserved end residues are part of each CDR3. Each record gives: D gene, clone size, V gene, J gene, CDR3 protein, CDR3 DNA. D genes are given only for firm matches. Not every row has a clone size; where given, it reads once, few, many or a size class.

d_gene: -; abundance: many; v_gene: TRBV7-9; j_gene: TRBJ1-4; CDR3aa: CASSRYGEKLFF; CDR3nt: TGTGCCAGCAGCCGCTATGGCGAAAAACTGTTTTTT
d_gene: -; abundance: many; v_gene: TRBV18; j_gene: TRBJ2-7; CDR3aa: CASSPASLEKYF; CDR3nt: TGTGCCAGCTCACCAGCCTCTCTGGAGAAGTACTTC
d_gene: -; abundance: -; v_gene: TRBV7-2; j_gene: TRBJ1-5; CDR3aa: CASSPYEDSDSNQPQHF; CDR3nt: TGTGCCAGCAGCCCATACGAGGACAGTGATAGCAATCAGCCCCAGCATTTT
d_gene: -; abundance: few; v_gene: TRBV20-1; j_gene: TRBJ2-7; CDR3aa: CSAPLGDEQYF; CDR3nt: TGCAGTGCCCCCTTGGGGGACGAGCAGTACTTC
d_gene: -; abundance: many; v_gene: TRBV6-2/TRBV6-3; j_gene: TRBJ1-5; CDR3aa: CASSYRGAEQPQHF; CDR3nt: TGTGCCAGCAGTTACCGGGGGGCAGAGCAGCCCCAGCATTTT
d_gene: TRBD1; abundance: many; v_gene: TRBV11-2; j_gene: TRBJ1-4; CDR3aa: CASSLGGTGEKLFF; CDR3nt: TGTGCCAGCAGCTTAGGCGGGACAGGTGAAAAACTGTTTTTT
d_gene: -; abundance: few; v_gene: TRBV20-1; j_gene: TRBJ1-1; CDR3aa: CSAPGAVNTEAFF; CDR3nt: TGCAGTGCTCCCGGGGCGGTGAACACTGAAGCTTTCTTT
d_gene: -; abundance: many; v_gene: TRBV30; j_gene: TRBJ2-7; CDR3aa: CAWSVRTLYEQYF; CDR3nt: TGTGCCTGGAGTGTACGTACCCTCTACGAGCAGTACTTC
d_gene: -; abundance: -; v_gene: TRBV24-1; j_gene: TRBJ1-1; CDR3aa: CATSDSRAPKVAFF; CDR3nt: TGTGCCACCAGTGATTCCCGGGCCCCGAAGGTAGCTTTCTTT
d_gene: TRBD2; abundance: few; v_gene: TRBV12-3/TRBV12-4; j_gene: TRBJ2-1; CDR3aa: CASSPRTRRVVEQFF; CDR3nt: TGTGCCAGCAGTCCCCGGACTAGGCGGGTGGTGGAGCAGTTCTTC
d_gene: TRBD1; abundance: few; v_gene: TRBV18; j_gene: TRBJ1-1; CDR3aa: CASSPRDRGVMNTEAFF; CDR3nt: TGTGCCAGCTCACCACGGGACAGGGGGGTGATGAACACTGAAGCTTTCTTT
d_gene: -; abundance: -; v_gene: TRBV30; j_gene: TRBJ2-7; CDR3aa: CAWSVPQGLHYEQYF; CDR3nt: TGTGCCTGGAGTGTACCCCAGGGGCTGCACTACGAGCAGTACTTC
d_gene: -; abundance: -; v_gene: TRBV4-1; j_gene: TRBJ2-5; CDR3aa: CASSQGLGETQYF; CDR3nt: TGCGCCAGCAGCCAAGGCCTTGGTGAGACCCAGTACTTC
d_gene: -; abundance: -; v_gene: TRBV28; j_gene: TRBJ2-6; CDR3aa: CASSLAAGGANVLTF; CDR3nt: TGTGCCAGCAGTTTGGCCGCGGGTGGGGCCAACGTCCTGACTTTC
d_gene: TRBD1; abundance: many; v_gene: TRBV2; j_gene: TRBJ1-1; CDR3aa: CASSDTGATEAFF; CDR3nt: TGTGCCAGCAGCGATACAGGGGCTACTGAAGCTTTCTTT
d_gene: -; abundance: -; v_gene: TRBV20-1; j_gene: TRBJ1-1; CDR3aa: CSASPENTEAFF; CDR3nt: TGCAGTGCTAGTCCAGAGAACACTGAAGCTTTCTTT
d_gene: -; abundance: many; v_gene: TRBV6-1; j_gene: TRBJ1-2; CDR3aa: CASRNTTEYGYTF; CDR3nt: TGTGCCAGCAGGAATACCACTGAGTATGGCTACACCTTC
d_gene: -; abundance: -; v_gene: TRBV4-1; j_gene: TRBJ1-2; CDR3aa: CASSQDPSPYGCTF; CDR3nt: TGCGCCAGCAGCCAAGACCCCTCCCCCTATGGCTGCACCTTC
d_gene: -; abundance: few; v_gene: TRBV6-2/TRBV6-3; j_gene: TRBJ2-2; CDR3aa: CASSYAPRTTLSELFF; CDR3nt: TGTGCCAGCAGTTACGCCCCACGGACTACCTTGTCGGAGCTGTTTTTT
d_gene: -; abundance: many; v_gene: TRBV28; j_gene: TRBJ2-7; CDR3aa: CASTANYEQYF; CDR3nt: TGTGCCAGCACAGCGAACTACGAGCAGTACTTC
d_gene: -; abundance: once; v_gene: TRBV15; j_gene: TRBJ2-7; CDR3aa: CATSRDRSHSYEQYF; CDR3nt: TGTGCCACCAGCAGAGATCGTAGCCACTCCTACGAGCAGTACTTC
d_gene: TRBD1; abundance: few; v_gene: TRBV18; j_gene: TRBJ1-3; CDR3aa: CASSPGQGRGNTIYF; CDR3nt: TGTGCCAGCTCACCTGGACAGGGGAGAGGAAACACCATATATTTT
d_gene: -; abundance: few; v_gene: TRBV25-1; j_gene: TRBJ1-6; CDR3aa: CASSFRDPLHF; CDR3nt: TGTGCCAGCAGTTTCCGGGACCCCCTCCACTTT
d_gene: TRBD1; abundance: many; v_gene: TRBV19; j_gene: TRBJ1-1; CDR3aa: CASVPRTGDYGTEAFF; CDR3nt: TGTGCCAGCGTTCCCAGGACAGGGGATTATGGCACTGAAGCTTTCTTT
d_gene: TRBD2; abundance: few; v_gene: TRBV27; j_gene: TRBJ2-7; CDR3aa: CASSGWTSGSYEQYF; CDR3nt: TGTGCCAGCAGTGGCTGGACTAGCGGGAGTTACGAGCAGTACTTC
d_gene: -; abundance: many; v_gene: TRBV6-1; j_gene: TRBJ1-5; CDR3aa: CASRPSGLSNQPQHF; CDR3nt: TGTGCCAGCAGACCCTCAGGGTTGAGCAATCAGCCCCAGCATTTT
d_gene: TRBD1; abundance: many; v_gene: TRBV5-1; j_gene: TRBJ1-2; CDR3aa: CASSPGTGGDGYTF; CDR3nt: TGCGCCAGCAGCCCCGGGACAGGGGGCGATGGCTACACCTTC
d_gene: TRBD1; abundance: -; v_gene: TRBV2; j_gene: TRBJ2-7; CDR3aa: CASSEPGTEDYEQYF; CDR3nt: TGTGCCAGCAGCGAGCCCGGGACAGAGGACTACGAGCAGTACTTC
d_gene: -; abundance: many; v_gene: TRBV11-3; j_gene: TRBJ1-1; CDR3aa: CASSPDKPEAFF; CDR3nt: TGTGCCAGCAGCCCCGACAAACCTGAAGCTTTCTTT
d_gene: -; abundance: -; v_gene: TRBV20-1; j_gene: TRBJ2-6; CDR3aa: CSARELIRSGANVLTF; CDR3nt: TGCAGTGCTAGAGAGTTAATCCGCTCTGGGGCCAACGTCCTGACTTTC
d_gene: -; abundance: many; v_gene: TRBV20-1; j_gene: TRBJ2-7; CDR3aa: CSANRVWAYEQYF; CDR3nt: TGCAGTGCTAACAGGGTATGGGCCTACGAGCAGTACTTC
d_gene: -; abundance: many; v_gene: TRBV11-2; j_gene: TRBJ2-7; CDR3aa: CASSRTPEQYF; CDR3nt: TGTGCCAGCAGCCGGACGCCCGAGCAGTACTTC
d_gene: -; abundance: -; v_gene: TRBV3-1; j_gene: TRBJ1-5; CDR3aa: CASGGRGRGNQPQHF; CDR3nt: TGTGCCAGCGGTGGCAGGGGACGCGGCAATCAGCCCCAGCATTTT
d_gene: -; abundance: -; v_gene: TRBV28; j_gene: TRBJ1-4; CDR3aa: CASSPGAGTEKLVF; CDR3nt: TGTGCCAGCAGTCCCGGGGCGGGCACGGAAAAACTGGTTTTT
d_gene: -; abundance: -; v_gene: TRBV28; j_gene: TRBJ1-4; CDR3aa: CVSSSGSNEKLFF; CDR3nt: TGTGTCAGCAGTTCCGGGTCTAATGAAAAACTGTTTTTT
d_gene: -; abundance: few; v_gene: TRBV10-2; j_gene: TRBJ1-2; CDR3aa: CASSDILARAPDGYTF; CDR3nt: TGCGCCAGCAGTGATATCCTTGCGCGGGCCCCCGATGGCTACACCTTC
d_gene: -; abundance: few; v_gene: TRBV30; j_gene: TRBJ1-5; CDR3aa: CAWEQGSNQPQHF; CDR3nt: TGTGCCTGGGAACAGGGTTCCAATCAGCCCCAGCATTTT
d_gene: TRBD1; abundance: few; v_gene: TRBV30; j_gene: TRBJ1-3; CDR3aa: CAWSVTLRQGAYF; CDR3nt: TGTGCCTGGAGTGTAACCCTCAGACAGGGTGCATATTTT
d_gene: -; abundance: many; v_gene: TRBV18; j_gene: TRBJ1-6; CDR3aa: CASSHGNGPSPLHF; CDR3nt: TGTGCCAGCTCACACGGGAATGGACCTTCACCCCTCCACTTT
d_gene: -; abundance: many; v_gene: TRBV10-3; j_gene: TRBJ1-2; CDR3aa: CAISEAYGYTF; CDR3nt: TGTGCCATCAGTGAAGCCTATGGCTACACCTTC
d_gene: -; abundance: many; v_gene: TRBV2; j_gene: TRBJ2-7; CDR3aa: CASSERGSSSYEQYF; CDR3nt: TGTGCCAGCAGTGAACGGGGGTCTAGCTCCTACGAGCAGTACTTC
d_gene: -; abundance: many; v_gene: TRBV6-1; j_gene: TRBJ2-2; CDR3aa: CASREWHANTGELFF; CDR3nt: TGTGCCAGCAGGGAATGGCACGCGAACACCGGGGAGCTGTTTTTT
d_gene: -; abundance: many; v_gene: TRBV7-9; j_gene: TRBJ1-5; CDR3aa: CASSSKGNQPQHF; CDR3nt: TGTGCCAGCAGCTCCAAGGGAAATCAGCCCCAGCATTTT
d_gene: -; abundance: few; v_gene: TRBV30; j_gene: TRBJ1-1; CDR3aa: CAWRNLPNTEAFF; CDR3nt: TGTGCCTGGAGGAATTTACCGAACACTGAAGCTTTCTTT
d_gene: TRBD2; abundance: few; v_gene: TRBV4-1; j_gene: TRBJ2-7; CDR3aa: CASSQGKGLAGDEQYF; CDR3nt: TGCGCCAGCAGCCAAGGAAAGGGACTAGCGGGAGACGAGCAGTACTTC
d_gene: TRBD2; abundance: few; v_gene: TRBV7-3; j_gene: TRBJ2-2; CDR3aa: CASSLNSLAGNTGELFF; CDR3nt: TGTGCCAGCAGCCTAAACAGCCTAGCGGGCAACACCGGGGAGCTGTTTTTT
d_gene: TRBD1; abundance: many; v_gene: TRBV20-1; j_gene: TRBJ2-7; CDR3aa: CSAPRTGAEEQYF; CDR3nt: TGCAGTGCTCCACGGACAGGGGCGGAGGAGCAGTACTTC
d_gene: -; abundance: few; v_gene: TRBV18; j_gene: TRBJ1-2; CDR3aa: CASSPQVGWADGYTF; CDR3nt: TGTGCCAGCTCACCACAGGTGGGGTGGGCGGATGGCTACACCTTC
d_gene: -; abundance: many; v_gene: TRBV7-2; j_gene: TRBJ1-1; CDR3aa: CASSLGLGTEAFF; CDR3nt: TGTGCCAGCAGCTTAGGCCTTGGCACTGAAGCTTTCTTT
d_gene: -; abundance: few; v_gene: TRBV2; j_gene: TRBJ2-2; CDR3aa: CASSARESGELFF; CDR3nt: TGTGCCAGCAGCGCCCGCGAGTCCGGGGAGCTGTTTTTT
d_gene: -; abundance: -; v_gene: TRBV27; j_gene: TRBJ1-1; CDR3aa: CASSLGGVGNTEAFF; CDR3nt: TGTGCCAGCAGTTTAGGCGGCGTAGGGAACACTGAAGCTTTCTTT
d_gene: -; abundance: -; v_gene: TRBV30; j_gene: TRBJ1-6; CDR3aa: CAWSVPSLDNSPLHF; CDR3nt: TGTGCCTGGAGTGTACCAAGCCTCGATAATTCACCCCTCCACTTT